The 16 T cell receptor beta chains in this list originate from one sample, sequenced in a study of PD-L1 blockade in urothelial cancer. Specified time point: pretreatment peripheral blood. The table came from immunoSEQ multiplex PCR; TCRdb's copy has only in-frame clones and leaves some out. The data show approximately 94,000 clones, 87% seen once. The specimen was PBMCs, collected around atezolizumab (anti-PD-L1) treatment. These receptor sequences come from a man aged 55-75 years with urothelial cancer.

This clone was counted once. The chain is built from TRBV11-2 and TRBJ2-7, with 10 bases fitting TRBD2. Germline V lookup: CDR1 SGHAT, CDR2 FQNNGV. The V and J ends lost 5 bases and 3 bases, in that order; junction bases with no gene match: 10. The CDR3 is 16 residues long. CDR3 sequence (DNA): TGTGCCAGCAGCCGGACTAGCGGCTCAAGGGGCTACGAGCAGTACTTC. Amino acid sequence: CASSRTSGSRGYEQYF.

J is TRBJ2-2 and V is TRBV28; unclear D gene. V was clipped by 3 bases and J by 5 bases, with 7 bases between them. The V gene's germline CDR1 is MDHEN and CDR2 SYDVKM. The CDR3 runs to 13 residues. In DNA form, the CDR3 reads TGTGCCAGCAGTTTGTCTAGGACCGGGGAGCTGTTTTTT. Translating it yields CASSLSRTGELFF.

Regarding this clone: The junction departs from germline at one end; a sequencing error may be responsible. The genes are TRBV7-7 and TRBJ2-7, with D possibly being TRBD1 (5 bases). CDR1 SSHAT and CDR2 FNYEAQ come from the germline V gene (reference sequence). The CDR3 is 13 amino acids. The CDR3 DNA is TGTGCTAGCAGCTTACAGGTAGAAGGCGAGCAGTACTTC. Encoded protein: CASSLQVEGEQYF.

The V and J genes are TRBV27 and TRBJ1-3; D gene uncertain. The germline V gene has CDR1 MNHEY and CDR2 SMNVEV (reference sequence). The CDR3 runs 15 residues. V gave up 3 bases and J gave up 0 bases, with 9 bases separating them. The CDR3 DNA reads TGTGCCAGCAGTTTCTCCGGAGACTCTGGAAACACCATATATTTT. Encoded protein: CASSFSGDSGNTIYF.

V gene TRBV30 combines with J gene TRBJ2-5, with TRBD1 as a possible D gene (5 bases). The germline V gene encodes CDR1 GTSNPN and CDR2 SVGIG (reference sequence). V shed 2 bases and J shed 4 bases, with 8 bases lying between them. The CDR3 is 12 residues long. CDR3 coding DNA: TGTGCCTGGAGTCAGGGCCGAGAGACCCAGTACTTC. It is translated as CAWSQGRETQYF.

This chain uses TRBV7-6 with TRBJ1-6; possibly TRBD1 for D (5 bases). Looked up from germline, CDR1 is SGHVS and CDR2 is FNYEAQ. The V and J ends lost 9 bases and 7 bases respectively, with 13 bases between them. The CDR3 is 13 residues long. CDR3 protein: CARFPGGNSPLHF. For the CDR3, the DNA is TGTGCCAGATTTCCCGGGGGGAATTCACCCCTCCACTTT.

This clone turned up a few times. V usage is TRBV7-2 and J usage is TRBJ2-1, with 10 nucleotides matching TRBD1. With 4 bases clipped from V and 10 bases from J, the junction kept 4 bases outside the gene matches. The germline CDR1 and CDR2 sequences are SGHTA and FQGNSA. The CDR3 totals 13 residues. The CDR3 nucleotides are TGTGCCAGCAGCTCCGACAGGGGGCAAGAGCAGTTCTTC. It yields the protein CASSSDRGQEQFF.

This clone turned up a few times. The chain uses TRBV11-2 and TRBJ1-2; no firm D call. In germline, CDR1 is SGHAT, CDR2 FQNNGV. The V gene lost 2 bases and the J gene lost 8 bases, with 12 bases spanning the gap. The CDR3 spans 13 residues. The CDR3 protein is CASSLWQAEGYTF. The CDR3 DNA sequence: TGTGCCAGCAGCTTATGGCAGGCTGAAGGCTACACCTTC.

V gene TRBV18 combines with J gene TRBJ2-2; D gene unclear. The CDR3 extends over 16 amino acids. Looked up from germline, CDR1 is KGHSH and CDR2 is LQKENI. The V and J ends lost 1 base and 1 base respectively, with 10 bases between them. The CDR3 DNA reads as TGTGCCAGCTCACCACTTTCTGGAGAGAACACCGGGGAGCTGTTTTTT. It specifies CASSPLSGENTGELFF.

The rearrangement uses TRBV28 and TRBJ2-7, with 9 bases identical to TRBD2. Germline trimming cut 7 bases from V and 2 bases from J; bases unmatched to any gene: 12. Germline assignment: CDR1 MDHEN and CDR2 SYDVKM. There are 16 residues in the CDR3. CDR3 sequence (DNA): TGTGCCAGCAACCCAGCGGGGGGACGCTTAACCTACGAGCAGTACTTC. Translating gives CASNPAGGRLTYEQYF.

The gene calls are TRBV7-8 and TRBJ1-6, with unresolved D. This CDR3 is built from 15 residues. V dropped 1 base and J dropped 6 bases, with 10 bases sitting between them. CDR1 SGHVS and CDR2 FQNEAQ come from the germline V gene. CDR3 loop: CASSLVPGSNSPLHF. Written as DNA, the CDR3 is TGTGCCAGCAGCTTAGTCCCCGGGTCTAATTCACCCCTCCACTTT.

The chain carries TRBV11-2 and TRBJ1-1, with 10 bases matching TRBD1. The CDR3 runs to 13 residues. CDR1 is SGHAT, CDR2 FQNNGV, per germline. V lost 5 bases, J lost 8 bases, and 5 bases stayed unmatched. The CDR3 protein is CASSLGTGEEAFF. CDR3 nucleotide sequence: TGTGCCAGCAGCCTCGGGACAGGGGAGGAAGCTTTCTTT. Full variable domain (outside the CDR3, taken from reference TRBV11-2 and TRBJ1-1): EAGVAQSPRYKIIEKRQSVAFWCNPISGHATLYWYQQILGQGPKLLIQFQNNGVVDDSQLPKDRFSAERLKGVDSTLKIQPAKLEDSAVYLCASSLGTGEEAFFGQGTRLTVV.

As regards this clone: At one end the junction does not follow the germline gene, possibly because of a read error. The chain recombines TRBV28 with TRBJ2-1; 7 bases align to TRBD1. CDR1 is MDHEN and CDR2 is SYDVKM in the germline V gene. CDR3 length equals 16 residues. In nucleotides, the CDR3 is TGTGCCAGCAGTGTATGGGACAGCGGCTCCTACAATGAGCAGTTCTTC. Amino acids: CASSVWDSGSYNEQFF.

The chain carries TRBV15 and TRBJ1-5; the D is unclear. CDR1 and CDR2 from the germline V gene are LNHNV and YYDKDF (reference sequence). Trimming cost V 7 bases and J 2 bases, with 12 bases left between them. This CDR3 contains 14 residues. This chain's CDR3 is CATTRGEGNQPQHF. CDR3 bases: TGTGCCACCACCCGGGGAGAGGGCAATCAGCCCCAGCATTTT.

The chain recombines TRBV5-1 with TRBJ2-7; a weak D match, TRBD2 (5 bases). CDR3 size: 13 residues. Germline CDR1 and CDR2: SGHRS and YFSETQ. Trimming took 4 bases from V and 7 from J, leaving 15 bases between them. Written as DNA, the CDR3 is TGCGCCAGCAGCAAGACGGGCGGGCGTGAGCAGTACTTC. This gives the protein CASSKTGGREQYF.

The rearrangement links TRBV5-6 to TRBJ2-3; no reliable D call. The CDR3 consists of 13 residues. Germline V gives CDR1 SGHDT, CDR2 YYEEEE. V lost 3 bases, J lost 0 bases, and 5 bases lay in between. This chain's CDR3 is CASSWQSTDTQYF. The CDR3 nucleotides are TGTGCCAGCAGCTGGCAGAGCACAGATACGCAGTATTTT.